The table lists the clone carrying this T cell receptor beta chain with a few counts. The target antigen is unknown. Trimming removed 6 bases from V and 0 bases from J, with 9 bases in between. Germline lookup yields CDR1 DFQATT and CDR2 SNEGSKA (reference sequence). The CDR3 covers 13 residues. The data are from a study of T cells in Graves' hyperthyroidism and ophthalmopathy. Ophthalmopathy patients had moderate-to-severe active disease, CAS ≥3, NOSPECS ≥4, and disease duration under 3 months. Uncontrolled infection, other autoimmune disease, pregnancy and lactation each barred patients from inclusion. The authors obtained PBMCs from over 8.5 ml of fresh peripheral blood. General study results and limits: Ophthalmopathy, which appeared later, was predicted by the model a median roughly 6.4 months before onset.

Authors of the study amplified TCR beta CDR3 regions from RNA transcripts. HTBI primers were employed in a first-round RT-PCR of the TCR CDR3. In TCRdb, the multiplex PCR reads were re-called with MiXCR into one record per CDR3 protein. This sample yields a few hundred thousand distinct CDR3 sequences, of which about 20% are seen a single time; under 55% belongs to the top ten. The sample taken for sequencing was blood. This receptor was taken from a woman in her 70s with Graves' ophthalmopathy. The V call is TRBV20-1, the J call TRBJ1-5; D ambiguous. The CDR3: CSAGEYSNQPQHF. CDR3 sequence (DNA): TGCAGTGCCGGAGAATATAGCAATCAGCCCCAGCATTTT.